What follows are 15 T cell receptor beta chains derived from one specimen sequenced in a study of vaccination effects on CD4 cells after COVID-19. Produced via immunoSEQ multiplex PCR; TCRdb's table is partial and in-frame only. The sample lists tens of thousands of clones, about four fifths occurring once. Cells that had been cultured for approximately eleven days were the source of isolated CD4+ T cells. Which antigens these TCRs recognize remains unknown. The sample consisted of CD4+ T cells from PBMCs cultured without peptide, taken before COVID-19 vaccination. The receptors here all came from a human donor who received a COVID-19 vaccine.

V and J are TRBV5-1 and TRBJ2-1; D is tentatively TRBD1 or TRBD2 (5 bases each). Looked up from germline, CDR1 is SGHRS and CDR2 is YFSETQ. V was shortened by 2 bases and J by 0 bases, with 9 bases between the two germline ends. The CDR3 loop spans 15 amino acids. The CDR3 nucleotides are TGCGCCAGCAGCTTCCGGGGCTTCTCCTACAATGAGCAGTTCTTC. Translated: CASSFRGFSYNEQFF. Supplemented by reference TRBV5-1 and TRBJ2-1, the full variable domain reads KAGVTQTPRYLIKTRGQQVTLSCSPISGHRSVSWYQQTPGQGLQFLFEYFSETQRNKGNFPGRFSGRQFSNSRSEMNVSTLELGDSALYLCASSFRGFSYNEQFFGPGTRLTVL.

This clone has just a few counts. In DNA, the CDR3 is TGTGCCAGCAGTGAAAGGATTACTGATGGCTACACCTTC. It codes for CASSERITDGYTF. The chain couples TRBV7-9 to TRBJ1-2; unclear D gene. In germline, CDR1 is SEHNR, CDR2 FQNEAQ (reference sequence). This CDR3 is 13 amino acids long. V was trimmed by 6 bases and J by 6 bases, leaving 14 bases between them. The full variable domain, in which reference TRBV7-9 and TRBJ1-2 provide the parts outside the CDR3, is DTGVSQNPRHKITKRGQNVTFRCDPISEHNRLYWYRQTLGQGPEFLTYFQNEAQLEKSRLLSDRFSAERPKGSFSTLEIQRTEQGDSAMYLCASSERITDGYTFGSGTRLTVV.

The chain uses TRBV5-1 and TRBJ1-2; unclear D gene. The CDR3 length is 13 residues. CDR1 and CDR2 from the germline V gene are SGHRS and YFSETQ. V lost 5 bases, J lost 2 bases, and 10 bases lay in between. This CDR3 is CASRLGRNYGYTF. The CDR3 coding sequence is TGCGCCAGCAGACTCGGCAGAAACTATGGCTACACCTTC.

The chain carries TRBV7-2 and TRBJ2-3; D is uncertain. This CDR3 has 16 residues. V lost 0 bases to trimming and J lost 5 bases, with 15 bases between them. Germline V gives CDR1 SGHTA, CDR2 FQGNSA. This chain's CDR3 is CASSLAGSQTGDTQYF. CDR3 DNA: TGTGCCAGCAGCTTAGCCGGGTCCCAGACCGGAGATACGCAGTATTTT.

This clone was counted only a few times. The chain recombines TRBV12-5 with TRBJ2-1; tentatively, D is TRBD2 (6 bases). In germline, CDR1 is LGHNT, CDR2 FRNRAP. V gave up 6 bases and J gave up 7 bases, with 25 bases separating them. The CDR3 consists of 17 residues. CDR3 loop: CASGSRVAASDLNEQFF. The CDR3 DNA is TGTGCTAGTGGCTCAAGGGTAGCGGCTTCCGACCTGAATGAGCAGTTCTTC.

The chain carries TRBV19 and TRBJ2-1; TRBD2 matches at 9 bases. The CDR3 length is 16 residues. Germline CDR1 and CDR2: LNHDA and SQIVND (reference sequence). Unmatched junction bases numbered 8, after V lost 5 bases and J lost 3 bases. This chain's CDR3 is CASSGGREGDYNEQFF. CDR3 sequence (DNA): TGTGCCAGTAGTGGGGGGCGGGAGGGGGACTACAATGAGCAGTTCTTC.

CDR3 bases: TGTGCCAGCAGCCCCAATACGGGGAACTCCTACAATGAGCAGTTCTTC. It translates to CASSPNTGNSYNEQFF. The gene calls are TRBV7-2 and TRBJ2-1; perhaps TRBD2 as D (5 bases). Germline CDR1 reads SGHTA; CDR2 reads FQGNSA. V was cut by 5 bases and J by 0 bases, with 14 bases left in between. The CDR3 sequence is 16 residues long.

The chain employs TRBV11-2 and TRBJ1-5, with D unresolved. The V gene lost 1 base and the J gene lost 4 bases, with 14 bases spanning the gap. The CDR3 runs to 16 residues. Germline V gene lookup returns CDR1 SGHAT and CDR2 FQNNGV. In DNA form, the CDR3 reads TGTGCCAGCAGCTTAGTAGGCACCCGCTCAAATCAGCCCCAGCATTTT. Translation: CASSLVGTRSNQPQHF.

This sequence joins TRBV14 and TRBJ1-1; possibly TRBD1 for D (5 bases). This CDR3 region has 15 residues. Trimming took off 4 bases at V and 2 bases at J, with 14 bases between the two ends. Germline CDR1 SGHDN, CDR2 FVKESK. The CDR3 reads CASSPRGGGNTEAFF. The CDR3 nucleotides are TGTGCCAGCAGCCCGAGGGGTGGGGGAAACACTGAAGCTTTCTTT.

V usage is TRBV20-1 and J usage is TRBJ2-7; no firm D call. CDR3 size: 11 residues. Germline CDR1 is DFQATT and CDR2 is SNEGSKA (reference sequence). The V gene lost 1 base and the J gene lost 4 bases, with 5 bases spanning the gap. As DNA, the CDR3 is TGCAGTGCTAGAGGGCGGTACGAGCAGTACTTC. Its translation: CSARGRYEQYF.

This chain links TRBV9 with TRBJ2-3; 15 bases are a match to TRBD2. This CDR3 comprises 17 residues. From germline, CDR1 is SGDLS and CDR2 YYNGEE. The V gene end was trimmed by 4 bases and the J gene end by 2 bases; junction bases not matched to a gene: 5. For the CDR3, the DNA is TGTGCCAGCAGCACCGGACTAGCGGGGGGGCCCACAGATACGCAGTATTTT. Translation gives CASSTGLAGGPTDTQYF.

The J gene is TRBJ1-2, the V gene TRBV7-9; D possibly corresponds to TRBD1 (5 bases). Germline V gives CDR1 SEHNR, CDR2 FQNEAQ (reference sequence). V was trimmed by 1 base and J by 3 bases, leaving 6 bases between them. The CDR3 is made up of 13 amino acids. The CDR3, as DNA: TGTGCCAGCAGCTTAGAGGGGCACTATGGCTACACCTTC. Its protein product is CASSLEGHYGYTF. The entire variable domain, with the rest obtained from reference TRBV7-9 and TRBJ1-2, is as follows: DTGVSQNPRHKITKRGQNVTFRCDPISEHNRLYWYRQTLGQGPEFLTYFQNEAQLEKSRLLSDRFSAERPKGSFSTLEIQRTEQGDSAMYLCASSLEGHYGYTFGSGTRLTVV.

This sequence joins TRBV7-2 and TRBJ2-7; 12 bases are a match to TRBD2. The V segment lost 5 bases and the J segment 4 bases; nucleotides outside the gene matches: 6. From germline, CDR1 is SGHTA and CDR2 FQGNSA. The CDR3 has 15 amino acids. CDR3 sequence (DNA): TGTGCCAGCAGCCCTGGGACTAGCGGGCCTTACGAGCAGTACTTC. This codes for CASSPGTSGPYEQYF.

The chain uses TRBV29-1 and TRBJ2-1; perhaps TRBD1 as D (5 bases). This CDR3 comprises 14 residues. Germline lookup yields CDR1 SQVTM and CDR2 ANQGSEA. Trimming took 2 bases from V and 3 from J, leaving 11 bases between them. CDR3 nucleotide sequence: TGCAGCGTTGAACGTAGTCAGGGCTACAATGAGCAGTTCTTC. Amino acid sequence: CSVERSQGYNEQFF.

Only one count was recorded for this clone. The CDR3 loop reads CASSLWDSHHTDTQYF. The DNA for the CDR3 is TGTGCCAGCAGCTTATGGGACTCCCACCACACAGATACGCAGTATTTT. J is TRBJ2-3 and V is TRBV7-9, with D tentatively TRBD2 (6 bases). The CDR3 is 16 residues long. V lost 2 bases and J 2 bases, leaving 14 bases between the germline ends. Germline values: CDR1 SEHNR, CDR2 FQNEAQ (reference sequence).